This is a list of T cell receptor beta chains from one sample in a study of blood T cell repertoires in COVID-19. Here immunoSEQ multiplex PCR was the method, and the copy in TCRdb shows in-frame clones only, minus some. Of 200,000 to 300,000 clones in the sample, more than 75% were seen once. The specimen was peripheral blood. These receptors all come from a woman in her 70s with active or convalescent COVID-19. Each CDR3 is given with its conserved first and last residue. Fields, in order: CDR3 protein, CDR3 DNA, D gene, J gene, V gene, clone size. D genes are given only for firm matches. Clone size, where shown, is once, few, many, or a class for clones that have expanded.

CDR3: CASTGISTDTQYF
DNA: TGTGCCAGCACCGGGATAAGCACAGATACGCAGTATTTT
D: .
J: TRBJ2-3
V: TRBV19
size: .

CDR3: CASQTGSYEQYF
DNA: TGTGCCAGCCAGACAGGGTCCTACGAGCAGTACTTC
D: TRBD1
J: TRBJ2-7
V: TRBV2
size: .

CDR3: CASSQHYRGPYNEQFF
DNA: TGTGCCAGCAGCCAACATTACAGGGGTCCATACAATGAGCAGTTCTTC
D: TRBD1
J: TRBJ2-1
V: TRBV6-2/TRBV6-3
size: few

CDR3: CASSKMRTGQNTEAFF
DNA: TGTGCCAGCAGCAAAATGAGGACGGGACAGAACACTGAAGCTTTCTTT
D: .
J: TRBJ1-1
V: TRBV21-1
size: few

CDR3: CASSLVGGGGGRDTQYF
DNA: TGCGCCAGCAGCTTGGTCGGAGGCGGGGGGGGCCGAGATACGCAGTATTTT
D: TRBD2
J: TRBJ2-3
V: TRBV5-1
size: .

CDR3: CASSASTNYGYTF
DNA: TGTGCCAGCAGCGCGAGTACTAACTATGGCTACACCTTC
D: .
J: TRBJ1-2
V: TRBV9
size: few

CDR3: CASSAGGAGYNEQFF
DNA: TGTGCCAGTAGTGCAGGGGGCGCGGGGTACAATGAGCAGTTCTTC
D: TRBD1
J: TRBJ2-1
V: TRBV19
size: .

CDR3: CASSQASGNTIYF
DNA: TGTGCCAGCAGTCAGGCCTCTGGAAACACCATATATTTT
D: .
J: TRBJ1-3
V: TRBV7-8
size: .

CDR3: CASSLLIQETQYF
DNA: TGTGCCAGCAGCTTACTAATCCAAGAGACCCAGTACTTC
D: .
J: TRBJ2-5
V: TRBV7-2
size: .

CDR3: CASRGTISYNEQFF
DNA: TGCGCCAGCAGGGGGACAATCTCCTACAATGAGCAGTTCTTC
D: .
J: TRBJ2-1
V: TRBV5-1
size: .

CDR3: CASSPAGWADGYTF
DNA: TGTGCCAGCTCACCAGCAGGGTGGGCAGATGGCTACACCTTC
D: .
J: TRBJ1-2
V: TRBV18
size: .

CDR3: CASSPYSNQPQHF
DNA: TGTGCCAGCAGCCCGTATAGCAATCAGCCCCAGCATTTT
D: .
J: TRBJ1-5
V: TRBV11-2
size: .

CDR3: CASSVWASLDTQYF
DNA: TGTGCCAGCAGTGTATGGGCCAGCTTGGATACGCAGTATTTT
D: .
J: TRBJ2-3
V: TRBV2
size: once

CDR3: CASSPYQGTMNTEAFF
DNA: TGTGCCAGCTCACCTTACCAGGGGACCATGAACACTGAAGCTTTCTTT
D: .
J: TRBJ1-1
V: TRBV18
size: .

CDR3: CSVEVGGQGDGYTF
DNA: TGCAGCGTTGAAGTAGGCGGACAGGGCGATGGCTACACCTTC
D: TRBD1
J: TRBJ1-2
V: TRBV29-1
size: .

CDR3: CASNRRGNYEQYF
DNA: TGTGCCAGCAACCGCCGGGGGAACTACGAGCAGTACTTC
D: .
J: TRBJ2-7
V: TRBV6-5
size: .

CDR3: CATNGEGVEQFF
DNA: TGTGCCACCAACGGGGAGGGTGTTGAGCAGTTCTTC
D: TRBD2
J: TRBJ2-1
V: TRBV10-3
size: .

CDR3: CASSNGHPTYEQYF
DNA: TGTGCCTCTTCCAACGGACACCCCACCTACGAGCAGTACTTC
D: .
J: TRBJ2-7
V: TRBV10-3
size: .

CDR3: CASDNRGRNNEQFF
DNA: TGTGCCAGCGACAACAGGGGCAGAAACAATGAGCAGTTCTTC
D: TRBD1
J: TRBJ2-1
V: TRBV19
size: .

CDR3: CASRRASDTQYF
DNA: TGTGCCAGTAGGAGAGCTTCTGATACGCAGTATTTT
D: .
J: TRBJ2-3
V: TRBV19
size: .

CDR3: CASSRWETQYF
DNA: TGTGCCAGTAGTCGGTGGGAGACCCAGTACTTC
D: .
J: TRBJ2-5
V: TRBV19
size: .

CDR3: CSAGGGRTQYF
DNA: TGCAGTGCCGGCGGGGGACGGACCCAGTACTTC
D: TRBD2
J: TRBJ2-5
V: TRBV20-1
size: .

CDR3: CASKRSGGLIGELFF
DNA: TGCGCCAGCAAGAGAAGCGGGGGGTTGATCGGGGAGCTGTTTTTT
D: TRBD2
J: TRBJ2-2
V: TRBV10-2
size: .

CDR3: CASSLNRPGELFF
DNA: TGTGCCAGCAGCTTAAACAGGCCCGGGGAGCTGTTTTTT
D: .
J: TRBJ2-2
V: TRBV11-3
size: .

CDR3: CASSVQGNNSPLHF
DNA: TGTGCCAGCAGTGTCCAGGGGAATAATTCACCCCTCCACTTT
D: .
J: TRBJ1-6
V: TRBV6-2/TRBV6-3
size: .

CDR3: CASSLDGDYGYTF
DNA: TGCGCCAGCAGCTTGGATGGAGACTATGGCTACACCTTC
D: .
J: TRBJ1-2
V: TRBV5-1
size: .

CDR3: CASTPQSSGNTIYF
DNA: TGTGCCAGCACCCCGCAGTCCTCTGGAAACACCATATATTTT
D: .
J: TRBJ1-3
V: TRBV7-9
size: once

CDR3: CASSQYARGLTEAFF
DNA: TGCGCCAGCAGCCAATACGCCCGCGGGCTCACTGAAGCTTTCTTT
D: .
J: TRBJ1-1
V: TRBV4-3
size: .

CDR3: CASSGRPSGQETNVLTF
DNA: TGTGCCAGCAGCGGACGCCCGTCTGGACAGGAGACCAACGTCCTGACTTTC
D: TRBD1
J: TRBJ2-6
V: TRBV9
size: once

CDR3: CASSVVGGAEAFF
DNA: TGTGCCAGCAGCGTAGTGGGTGGAGCGGAAGCTTTCTTT
D: .
J: TRBJ1-1
V: TRBV9
size: .

CDR3: CSASRALGGANYGYTF
DNA: TGCAGTGCTAGTAGGGCCCTCGGGGGAGCTAACTATGGCTACACCTTC
D: .
J: TRBJ1-2
V: TRBV20-1
size: .

CDR3: CASSVGLDNEKLFF
DNA: TGTGCCAGCAGCGTGGGGCTAGATAATGAAAAACTGTTTTTT
D: .
J: TRBJ1-4
V: TRBV7-2
size: .

CDR3: CASSHAGSSNNQPQHF
DNA: TGTGCCAGCAGCCACGCCGGTAGCTCCAACAATCAGCCCCAGCATTTT
D: .
J: TRBJ1-5
V: TRBV7-9
size: .

CDR3: CASSPPRQGWNTGELFF
DNA: TGTGCCAGCAGTCCCCCGCGGCAGGGTTGGAACACCGGGGAGCTGTTTTTT
D: .
J: TRBJ2-2
V: TRBV28
size: .

CDR3: CASSPIPTGWGEAFF
DNA: TGTGCCAGCAGTCCCATCCCGACAGGGTGGGGTGAAGCTTTCTTT
D: TRBD1
J: TRBJ1-1
V: TRBV6-5
size: .

CDR3: CATGTGGGSPLHF
DNA: TGTGCCACAGGGACGGGCGGGGGTTCACCCCTCCACTTT
D: .
J: TRBJ1-6
V: TRBV6-5
size: once

CDR3: CASSPDGREAFF
DNA: TGTGCCAGCAGCCCGGACGGAAGGGAGGCTTTCTTT
D: .
J: TRBJ1-1
V: TRBV12-3/TRBV12-4
size: few

CDR3: CASETGRYEQYF
DNA: TGCGCCAGTGAGACAGGAAGATACGAGCAGTACTTC
D: .
J: TRBJ2-7
V: TRBV5-1
size: once

CDR3: CASGQGYGYTF
DNA: TGCGCCAGCGGTCAGGGCTATGGCTACACCTTC
D: .
J: TRBJ1-2
V: TRBV10-2
size: .

CDR3: CASSTSWPGRGYQPQHF
DNA: TGTGCCAGTAGTACCTCGTGGCCGGGACGGGGGTATCAGCCCCAGCATTTT
D: .
J: TRBJ1-5
V: TRBV19
size: .

CDR3: CASRQANTEAFF
DNA: TGTGCCAGCCGACAAGCCAACACTGAAGCTTTCTTT
D: .
J: TRBJ1-1
V: TRBV6-5
size: .

CDR3: CATSGGYGYTF
DNA: TGTGCCACCAGTGGAGGCTATGGCTACACCTTC
D: .
J: TRBJ1-2
V: TRBV24-1
size: .

CDR3: CASRGGGYQETQYF
DNA: TGTGCCAGCAGGGGCGGGGGGTACCAAGAGACCCAGTACTTC
D: TRBD2
J: TRBJ2-5
V: TRBV2
size: .

CDR3: CASRVGENEKLFF
DNA: TGTGCCAGCAGAGTTGGAGAAAATGAAAAACTGTTTTTT
D: .
J: TRBJ1-4
V: TRBV12-3/TRBV12-4
size: .

CDR3: CASSRSGGGNQPQHF
DNA: TGTGCCAGCAGCCGGTCAGGGGGAGGCAATCAGCCCCAGCATTTT
D: TRBD1
J: TRBJ1-5
V: TRBV7-8
size: .

CDR3: CASRRQLNTEAFF
DNA: TGTGCCAGTAGAAGACAGCTGAACACTGAAGCTTTCTTT
D: .
J: TRBJ1-1
V: TRBV19
size: .

CDR3: CASSLDRAGYQPQHF
DNA: TGTGCCAGCAGCTTAGATCGCGCAGGGTATCAGCCCCAGCATTTT
D: .
J: TRBJ1-5
V: TRBV11-2
size: once

CDR3: CASSDDRNYEQYF
DNA: TGCGCCAGCAGTGATGACAGGAATTACGAGCAGTACTTC
D: .
J: TRBJ2-7
V: TRBV10-2
size: .

CDR3: CASSLDRGPGGTEAFF
DNA: TGTGCCAGCAGCCTTGACAGGGGGCCAGGGGGTACTGAAGCTTTCTTT
D: TRBD1
J: TRBJ1-1
V: TRBV7-9
size: .

CDR3: CASSFRTAGNTIYF
DNA: TGTGCCAGCAGCTTCCGGACAGCTGGAAACACCATATATTTT
D: .
J: TRBJ1-3
V: TRBV7-8
size: .

CDR3: CASSPSASEQFF
DNA: TGTGCCAGCAGCCCAAGCGCGAGTGAGCAGTTCTTC
D: .
J: TRBJ2-1
V: TRBV7-3
size: .

CDR3: CASSQSRQSNQPQHF
DNA: TGTGCCAGCAGTCAATCAAGACAGAGCAATCAGCCCCAGCATTTT
D: .
J: TRBJ1-5
V: TRBV6-5
size: .

CDR3: CASSGTGQSQPQHF
DNA: TGTGCCAGCAGTGGGACAGGGCAAAGTCAGCCCCAGCATTTT
D: TRBD1
J: TRBJ1-5
V: TRBV2
size: .

CDR3: CASSLSRTGPATGELFF
DNA: TGTGCCAGCAGCTTATCCCGGACAGGACCTGCGACCGGGGAGCTGTTTTTT
D: TRBD1
J: TRBJ2-2
V: TRBV7-3
size: .

CDR3: CASSIQGSNTGELFF
DNA: TGTGCCAGCAGCATACAGGGGTCCAACACCGGGGAGCTGTTTTTT
D: TRBD1
J: TRBJ2-2
V: TRBV5-6
size: .

CDR3: CASSLGEPSGEKLFF
DNA: TGTGCCAGCAGCTTAGGGGAGCCCAGCGGGGAAAAACTGTTTTTT
D: .
J: TRBJ1-4
V: TRBV11-2
size: once

CDR3: CASSYSRDRGSYEQYF
DNA: TGTGCCAGCAGTTACTCGAGGGACAGGGGTTCCTACGAGCAGTACTTC
D: TRBD1
J: TRBJ2-7
V: TRBV6-2/TRBV6-3
size: .

CDR3: CASSWGPGTEAFF
DNA: TGTGCCAGCAGCTGGGGGCCAGGGACTGAAGCTTTCTTT
D: .
J: TRBJ1-1
V: TRBV12-3/TRBV12-4
size: .

CDR3: CATSTPGQVRQSPQHF
DNA: TGTGCCACCAGCACACCGGGACAGGTCCGTCAATCGCCCCAGCATTTT
D: TRBD1
J: TRBJ1-5
V: TRBV15
size: .